The clone carrying this TCR beta chain came up a few times. Its target is unknown. This record belongs to a study of blood T cells in healthy people across ages. Each sample gave at least 6.5 million isolated PBMCs. Next came a second PCR, run for about 7 to 12 cycles, which used a sample-barcoded 5' primer along with a J-beta primer mix. Each CDR3 protein gets one entry after TCRdb re-called the 5' RACE reads with MiXCR. The sample contains about a million distinct CDR3 sequences, approximately 38% of which appear only once. Study-wide results and limits: Estimates of total diversity, which came from one million sequenced T cells, were considered to be underestimates.

The sequenced sample consisted of blood. The TCR was taken from a man in his late teens or twenties in good health.

CDR3 sequence: CASSFSAPADTQYF. The CDR3 bases are TGTGCCAGCAGTTTTTCAGCCCCGGCAGATACGCAGTATTTT. The gene calls are TRBV12-3 or TRBV12-4 and TRBJ2-3; D unresolved. V gave up 3 bases and J gave up 4 bases, with 11 bases separating them. The CDR3 runs to 14 residues.